These T cell receptor beta chains were read from a single sample in a study of Graves' ophthalmopathy and Graves' hyperthyroidism. One entry per CDR3 protein, called by TCRdb with MiXCR from the multiplex PCR reads. The repertoire holds hundreds of thousands of distinct CDR3 sequences, about two fifths seen once, with roughly 3.5% in the top ten. Material for sequencing was peripheral blood. These receptors originate from an adult man with Graves' ophthalmopathy. Each CDR3 is given with its conserved first and last residue. The order of the fields is D gene, J gene, V gene, clone size, CDR3 DNA, CDR3 protein. The D gene is left open where the match is weak. The size of a clone is reported for some rows only, either as once, few or many, or as a class for expanded clones.

D gene: NA; J gene: TRBJ2-5; V gene: TRBV14; clone size: NA; CDR3 DNA: TGTGCCAGCAGCCAAGATCGCCAAGGGGAGACCCAGTACTTC; CDR3 protein: CASSQDRQGETQYF
D gene: NA; J gene: TRBJ2-5; V gene: TRBV15; clone size: NA; CDR3 DNA: TGTGCCACCAGCAGAACGACAGGGACCCAGTACTTC; CDR3 protein: CATSRTTGTQYF
D gene: NA; J gene: TRBJ1-4; V gene: TRBV7-2; clone size: NA; CDR3 DNA: TGTGCCTGGAGTGTACAGAGGGATAATGAAAAACTGTTTTTT; CDR3 protein: CAWSVQRDNEKLFF
D gene: TRBD1; J gene: TRBJ2-5; V gene: TRBV29-1; clone size: NA; CDR3 DNA: TGCAGCGTTGGACAGGGGTTGGGACAGCCCCAGTACTTC; CDR3 protein: CSVGQGLGQPQYF
D gene: NA; J gene: TRBJ1-2; V gene: TRBV7-9; clone size: many; CDR3 DNA: TGTGCCGTCAGGGTCAACTATGGCTACACCTTC; CDR3 protein: CAVRVNYGYTF
D gene: NA; J gene: TRBJ1-1; V gene: TRBV25-1; clone size: NA; CDR3 DNA: TGTGCCAGCAGTGCTAGAGCGGGCACTGAAGCTTTCTTT; CDR3 protein: CASSARAGTEAFF
D gene: NA; J gene: TRBJ1-2; V gene: TRBV6-5; clone size: many; CDR3 DNA: TGTGCCAGCAGTTACTCCTCAGACAGCCAATATGGCTACACCTTC; CDR3 protein: CASSYSSDSQYGYTF
D gene: NA; J gene: TRBJ1-3; V gene: TRBV10-3; clone size: once; CDR3 DNA: TGTGCCATCAGTGAGTCGAGGCAGAACACCATATATTTT; CDR3 protein: CAISESRQNTIYF
D gene: TRBD2; J gene: TRBJ2-7; V gene: TRBV20-1; clone size: many; CDR3 DNA: TGCAGTGCGGCCGGGACTAGCTTCTCCTACGAGCAGTACTTC; CDR3 protein: CSAAGTSFSYEQYF
D gene: NA; J gene: TRBJ1-1; V gene: TRBV12-3/TRBV12-4; clone size: few; CDR3 DNA: TGTGCCAGCAGTTTATGGTTGAACACTGAAGCTTTCTTT; CDR3 protein: CASSLWLNTEAFF
D gene: NA; J gene: TRBJ1-4; V gene: TRBV10-3; clone size: many; CDR3 DNA: TGTGCCATCAGTGAGTCGGCCTCCAATGAAAAACTGTTTTTT; CDR3 protein: CAISESASNEKLFF
D gene: NA; J gene: TRBJ1-1; V gene: TRBV9; clone size: NA; CDR3 DNA: TGTGCCAGCAGCCAAGTCTACGGGTTCTGGGCTTTCTTT; CDR3 protein: CASSQVYGFWAFF
D gene: NA; J gene: TRBJ1-5; V gene: TRBV9; clone size: many; CDR3 DNA: TGTGCCAGCAGCGTGTCCGGGGTGGCAAATCAGCCCCAGCATTTT; CDR3 protein: CASSVSGVANQPQHF
D gene: TRBD2; J gene: TRBJ2-7; V gene: TRBV5-5; clone size: NA; CDR3 DNA: TGTGCCAGCAGCCTGACAGTCCCGGGGAGGGTGCTCTTC; CDR3 protein: CASSLTVPGRVLF
D gene: NA; J gene: TRBJ1-3; V gene: TRBV19; clone size: NA; CDR3 DNA: TGTGCCAGTAGTGGATTAGACTCTGGAAACACCATATATTTT; CDR3 protein: CASSGLDSGNTIYF
D gene: TRBD1; J gene: TRBJ2-2; V gene: TRBV7-2; clone size: many; CDR3 DNA: TGTGCCAGCAGCTTTGGGACAGCCACCGGGGAGCTGTTTTTT; CDR3 protein: CASSFGTATGELFF
D gene: TRBD1; J gene: TRBJ1-4; V gene: TRBV27; clone size: NA; CDR3 DNA: TGTGCCAGCAGTTGGAGACAGGGGAATGAAAAACTGTTTTTT; CDR3 protein: CASSWRQGNEKLFF
D gene: NA; J gene: TRBJ1-1; V gene: TRBV2; clone size: once; CDR3 DNA: TGTGCCAGCAGGGGACGAAGCACTGAAGCTTTCTTT; CDR3 protein: CASRGRSTEAFF
D gene: NA; J gene: TRBJ1-2; V gene: TRBV10-3; clone size: NA; CDR3 DNA: TGTGCCGTACGCTCGGGGGGTGGCTACACCTTC; CDR3 protein: CAVRSGGGYTF
D gene: NA; J gene: TRBJ1-1; V gene: TRBV7-6; clone size: many; CDR3 DNA: TGTGCCAGCAGCTTTGGGGGGCAGGTCACTGAAGCTTTCTTT; CDR3 protein: CASSFGGQVTEAFF
D gene: TRBD1; J gene: TRBJ1-5; V gene: TRBV6-5; clone size: NA; CDR3 DNA: TGTGCCGGCAGCCGTGGACAGGCCCTAAGCAATCAGCCCCAGCATTTT; CDR3 protein: CAGSRGQALSNQPQHF
D gene: TRBD1; J gene: TRBJ1-4; V gene: TRBV25-1; clone size: NA; CDR3 DNA: TGTGCCAGCAGTGTAGGGGGCGATGGTGAAAAACTGTTTTTT; CDR3 protein: CASSVGGDGEKLFF
D gene: NA; J gene: TRBJ1-2; V gene: TRBV19; clone size: NA; CDR3 DNA: TGTGCCAGTAGTCGCGGGGGCGGTCGATATGGCTACACCTTC; CDR3 protein: CASSRGGGRYGYTF
D gene: NA; J gene: TRBJ1-2; V gene: TRBV6-1; clone size: few; CDR3 DNA: TGTGCCAGCGCAAGGGAGGGGCCTAACTATGGCTACACCTTC; CDR3 protein: CASAREGPNYGYTF
D gene: NA; J gene: TRBJ1-1; V gene: TRBV10-3; clone size: NA; CDR3 DNA: TGTGCCATCGGGGAGGACACTGAAGCTTTCTTT; CDR3 protein: CAIGEDTEAFF
D gene: NA; J gene: TRBJ2-2; V gene: TRBV19; clone size: NA; CDR3 DNA: TGTGCCAGTAGTTTCGCCGGGTCATACACCGGGGAGCTGTTTTTT; CDR3 protein: CASSFAGSYTGELFF
D gene: NA; J gene: TRBJ1-4; V gene: TRBV10-3; clone size: many; CDR3 DNA: TGTGCCATCAGAAACACTTCAACTAATGAAAAACTGTTTTTT; CDR3 protein: CAIRNTSTNEKLFF